This is a list of T cell receptor beta chains from one sample in a study of blood T cell repertoires in COVID-19. Data came from immunoSEQ multiplex PCR; TCRdb stores just in-frame clones and leaves some out. This sample carries about 200,000 clones, roughly 88% of them seen once, and the ten largest clones take 3% to 4%. Sequenced: peripheral blood. These receptors were taken from a man aged 55 to 70 with acute or convalescent COVID-19. Each CDR3 is given with its conserved first and last residue. The order of the fields is CDR3 DNA, CDR3 protein, D gene, clone size, J gene, V gene. The D gene is left open where the match is weak. Clone size is given for some rows only: seen once, a few or many times, or a class if the clone is expanded.

cdr3_nt: TGTGCCAGCGGGGGGGAGTTTAATGAAAAACTGTTTTTT
cdr3_aa: CASGGEFNEKLFF
d_call: NA
clone_size: NA
j_call: TRBJ1-4
v_call: TRBV4-2

cdr3_nt: TGTGCCAGCAGCCGCGACAGGGGAAATGAGCAGTTCTTC
cdr3_aa: CASSRDRGNEQFF
d_call: TRBD1
clone_size: NA
j_call: TRBJ2-1
v_call: TRBV2

cdr3_nt: TGTGCCAGCAACACAGGGTTGTCTGGGGCCAACGTCCTGACTTTC
cdr3_aa: CASNTGLSGANVLTF
d_call: NA
clone_size: NA
j_call: TRBJ2-6
v_call: TRBV2

cdr3_nt: TGTGCCAGCAGCCCCTGGGCCCCTGGGAGTGAAAAACTGTTTTTT
cdr3_aa: CASSPWAPGSEKLFF
d_call: NA
clone_size: NA
j_call: TRBJ1-4
v_call: TRBV5-8

cdr3_nt: TGTGCCAGTAAAAGGCGGGTCAATCAGCCCCAGCATTTT
cdr3_aa: CASKRRVNQPQHF
d_call: NA
clone_size: NA
j_call: TRBJ1-5
v_call: TRBV19

cdr3_nt: TGTGCCACCAGCAGGGGGGCAGAGACCTTCTCTGGGGCCAACGTCCTGACTTTC
cdr3_aa: CATSRGAETFSGANVLTF
d_call: NA
clone_size: NA
j_call: TRBJ2-6
v_call: TRBV15

cdr3_nt: TGTGCCACCAGTGACTCCCGTAGTAGCGGGAGGGCGTTGTATGAGACCCAGTACTTC
cdr3_aa: CATSDSRSSGRALYETQYF
d_call: TRBD2
clone_size: NA
j_call: TRBJ2-5
v_call: TRBV24-1

cdr3_nt: TGTGCCAGCAGCCGCGGACTAGCGGGAGGGGGGTACGAGCAGTACTTC
cdr3_aa: CASSRGLAGGGYEQYF
d_call: TRBD2
clone_size: NA
j_call: TRBJ2-7
v_call: TRBV9

cdr3_nt: TGTGCCAGCAGCTTGGCCGAGGGGACAGGGGGCAATCAGCCCCAGCATTTT
cdr3_aa: CASSLAEGTGGNQPQHF
d_call: TRBD1
clone_size: NA
j_call: TRBJ1-5
v_call: TRBV5-5

cdr3_nt: TGTGCCACCGCGGAGCGGGAGAGGGCCCAGTACTTC
cdr3_aa: CATAERERAQYF
d_call: TRBD2
clone_size: once
j_call: TRBJ2-5
v_call: TRBV15

cdr3_nt: TGCAGTGCTGGGGACTACTACGAGCAGTACTTC
cdr3_aa: CSAGDYYEQYF
d_call: TRBD2
clone_size: NA
j_call: TRBJ2-7
v_call: TRBV20-1

cdr3_nt: TGTGCCAGTAGTCCCCGATCCCGACAGGGATGGGACACCGGGGAGCTGTTTTTT
cdr3_aa: CASSPRSRQGWDTGELFF
d_call: TRBD1
clone_size: once
j_call: TRBJ2-2
v_call: TRBV19

cdr3_nt: TGTGCCAGCAGTTACTCAGGGGGGGCGAACTATGGCTACACCTTC
cdr3_aa: CASSYSGGANYGYTF
d_call: NA
clone_size: once
j_call: TRBJ1-2
v_call: TRBV6-5

cdr3_nt: TGTGCCAGTGCCGGGACAAGCTCCTACAATGAGCAGTTCTTC
cdr3_aa: CASAGTSSYNEQFF
d_call: NA
clone_size: once
j_call: TRBJ2-1
v_call: TRBV19

cdr3_nt: TGTGCCAGCAGTCCACGACAGGGGAGGGGCACTGAAGCTTTCTTT
cdr3_aa: CASSPRQGRGTEAFF
d_call: TRBD1
clone_size: NA
j_call: TRBJ1-1
v_call: TRBV27

cdr3_nt: TGTGCCAGTAGCCTCGACGGGTCCTATGGCTACACCTTC
cdr3_aa: CASSLDGSYGYTF
d_call: NA
clone_size: NA
j_call: TRBJ1-2
v_call: TRBV19

cdr3_nt: TGTGCCAGCAGCCTCAAAGGCGGATTTAATTATGGCTACACCTTC
cdr3_aa: CASSLKGGFNYGYTF
d_call: NA
clone_size: NA
j_call: TRBJ1-2
v_call: TRBV3-1/TRBV3-2

cdr3_nt: TGTGCCAGTAACCAACAGGGGGTGACCTCCGAGCAGTACTTC
cdr3_aa: CASNQQGVTSEQYF
d_call: TRBD1
clone_size: NA
j_call: TRBJ2-7
v_call: TRBV19

cdr3_nt: TGTGCCAGCAGCCATGCGACAGGGTGGACTGAAGCTTTCTTT
cdr3_aa: CASSHATGWTEAFF
d_call: TRBD1
clone_size: NA
j_call: TRBJ1-1
v_call: TRBV3-1/TRBV3-2

cdr3_nt: TGTGCCAGCAGGAAGGCGGGGACAGGGGTCGAAAAACTGTTTTTT
cdr3_aa: CASRKAGTGVEKLFF
d_call: TRBD1
clone_size: once
j_call: TRBJ1-4
v_call: TRBV6-5

cdr3_nt: TGCGCCAGCAGCTTGGGCACACCACCCTACGAGCAGTACTTC
cdr3_aa: CASSLGTPPYEQYF
d_call: NA
clone_size: NA
j_call: TRBJ2-7
v_call: TRBV5-1

cdr3_nt: TGTGCCACCAGTGACACCACGACTGAGCCTCAAATGATTAATGAAAAACTGTTTTTT
cdr3_aa: CATSDTTTEPQMINEKLFF
d_call: NA
clone_size: NA
j_call: TRBJ1-4
v_call: TRBV24-1

cdr3_nt: TGCGCCAGCAGCCTGGGGCTTGCAACTAATGAAAAACTGTTTTTT
cdr3_aa: CASSLGLATNEKLFF
d_call: NA
clone_size: NA
j_call: TRBJ1-4
v_call: TRBV5-1

cdr3_nt: TGCGCCAGCAGCTTAGCTGCGGCGGGGGCCAAAAACATTCAGTACTTC
cdr3_aa: CASSLAAAGAKNIQYF
d_call: NA
clone_size: NA
j_call: TRBJ2-4
v_call: TRBV5-1

cdr3_nt: TGTGCCAGCAGCGTAGCTACAGGGCTTCCCTACGAGCAGTACTTC
cdr3_aa: CASSVATGLPYEQYF
d_call: NA
clone_size: NA
j_call: TRBJ2-7
v_call: TRBV9

cdr3_nt: TGTGCCAGCAGCTTGGGACTAGCGGGAGTGCAGGGAGAGCAGTTCTTC
cdr3_aa: CASSLGLAGVQGEQFF
d_call: TRBD2
clone_size: once
j_call: TRBJ2-1
v_call: TRBV5-5

cdr3_nt: TGTGCCACCAGTGACGCACAGGGGGCGACCTCTGGGGCCAACGTCCTGACTTTC
cdr3_aa: CATSDAQGATSGANVLTF
d_call: TRBD1
clone_size: NA
j_call: TRBJ2-6
v_call: TRBV24-1

cdr3_nt: TGTGCCAGCAGTCGGACTAGCCCCATCGCAAACACCGGGGAGCTGTTTTTT
cdr3_aa: CASSRTSPIANTGELFF
d_call: TRBD2
clone_size: once
j_call: TRBJ2-2
v_call: TRBV27

cdr3_nt: TGTGCCAGCAGCCTGGGGGCGAACACTGAAGCTTTCTTT
cdr3_aa: CASSLGANTEAFF
d_call: NA
clone_size: NA
j_call: TRBJ1-1
v_call: TRBV7-2

cdr3_nt: TGTGCCAGCAGCCATCTAGGCAATGAGCAGTTCTTC
cdr3_aa: CASSHLGNEQFF
d_call: NA
clone_size: many
j_call: TRBJ2-1
v_call: TRBV14

cdr3_nt: TGTGCCAGCAGCTTATTCCGGTCCCGGGACACAGATACGCAGTATTTT
cdr3_aa: CASSLFRSRDTDTQYF
d_call: NA
clone_size: NA
j_call: TRBJ2-3
v_call: TRBV7-9

cdr3_nt: TGTGCCAGCAGCCACTCCGCCCACCAGGGGGGATATGGCTACACCTTC
cdr3_aa: CASSHSAHQGGYGYTF
d_call: TRBD1
clone_size: NA
j_call: TRBJ1-2
v_call: TRBV4-2

cdr3_nt: TGTGCCATCATGGCGGCCGCCGGGACAGGGCGGGAAGAATTC
cdr3_aa: CAIMAAAGTGREEF
d_call: TRBD1
clone_size: NA
j_call: TRBJ2-7
v_call: TRBV10-3

cdr3_nt: TGTGCCAGCAGCCGGGGACAGCGTTCAAGTTATAGCAATCAGCCCCAGCATTTT
cdr3_aa: CASSRGQRSSYSNQPQHF
d_call: TRBD1
clone_size: NA
j_call: TRBJ1-5
v_call: TRBV5-8

cdr3_nt: TGTGCCATGGGGCGGCGGGATAACACTGAAGCTTTCTTT
cdr3_aa: CAMGRRDNTEAFF
d_call: NA
clone_size: NA
j_call: TRBJ1-1
v_call: TRBV10-3

cdr3_nt: TGTGCCAGCAGTCTCCGGGGACAGGGGGCTGGGCAGCCCCAGCATTTT
cdr3_aa: CASSLRGQGAGQPQHF
d_call: TRBD1
clone_size: NA
j_call: TRBJ1-5
v_call: TRBV28

cdr3_nt: TGTGCCAGCAGCCTGGGCCGGGACAGATACACTGAAGCTTTCTTT
cdr3_aa: CASSLGRDRYTEAFF
d_call: TRBD1
clone_size: NA
j_call: TRBJ1-1
v_call: TRBV11-2

cdr3_nt: TGTGCCAGCAGTTTGGTTGGGGCTCAGCCCCAGCATTTT
cdr3_aa: CASSLVGAQPQHF
d_call: NA
clone_size: many
j_call: TRBJ1-5
v_call: TRBV27

cdr3_nt: TGTGCCAGCAGTTTGGGCGGGGGGGGTATCTACGAGCAGTACTTC
cdr3_aa: CASSLGGGGIYEQYF
d_call: TRBD2
clone_size: few
j_call: TRBJ2-7
v_call: TRBV27

cdr3_nt: TGTGCCAGCAGTAGACTAGCGGGAGAAGAGACCCAGTACTTC
cdr3_aa: CASSRLAGEETQYF
d_call: TRBD2
clone_size: NA
j_call: TRBJ2-5
v_call: TRBV6-5

cdr3_nt: TGCGCCAGCAGCCAAGATTGGAGGGCCGGGGCCAACGTCCTGACTTTC
cdr3_aa: CASSQDWRAGANVLTF
d_call: NA
clone_size: NA
j_call: TRBJ2-6
v_call: TRBV4-3

cdr3_nt: TGCGCCAGCAGCTTGGGGGGGACAACGAACACCGGGGAGCTGTTTTTT
cdr3_aa: CASSLGGTTNTGELFF
d_call: NA
clone_size: NA
j_call: TRBJ2-2
v_call: TRBV5-1